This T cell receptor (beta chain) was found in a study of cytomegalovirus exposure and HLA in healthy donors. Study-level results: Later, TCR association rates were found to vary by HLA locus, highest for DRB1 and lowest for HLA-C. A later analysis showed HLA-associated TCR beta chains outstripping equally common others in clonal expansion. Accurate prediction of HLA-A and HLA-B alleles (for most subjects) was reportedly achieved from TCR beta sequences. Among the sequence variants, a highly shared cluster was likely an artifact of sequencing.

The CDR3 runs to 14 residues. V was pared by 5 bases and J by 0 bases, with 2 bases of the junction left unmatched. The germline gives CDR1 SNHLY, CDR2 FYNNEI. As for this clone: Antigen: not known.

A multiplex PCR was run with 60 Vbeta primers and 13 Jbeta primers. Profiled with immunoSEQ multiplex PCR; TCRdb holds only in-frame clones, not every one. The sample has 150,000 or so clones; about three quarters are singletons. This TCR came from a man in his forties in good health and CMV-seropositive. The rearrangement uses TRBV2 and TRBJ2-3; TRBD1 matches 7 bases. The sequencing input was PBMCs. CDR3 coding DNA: TGTGCCAGCAGTCGGGACAGCAGCACAGATACGCAGTATTTT. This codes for CASSRDSSTDTQYF.